This T cell receptor beta chain was documented in a study of immune evolution from preneoplasia to lung adenocarcinoma. Some clones are missing from TCRdb's copy, which holds only in-frame ones; the method was immunoSEQ multiplex PCR. The sample includes roughly 5,000 clones, 85% seen only once; the top ten take about 2.7%. A note on this clone: The antigen remains unidentified.

Between the mid-2010s and the late 2010s, patients underwent resection in Japan or China. Macro-dissection enriched premalignant or tumor cells before nucleic acid extraction. Overall study findings and caveats: Later-stage lesions appeared to have more T cells, more diversity, less clonality. Normal lung had the highest top T cell clone frequencies.

Trimming removed 4 bases at V and 0 bases at J, with 10 bases between. Germline assignment: CDR1 LNHDA and CDR2 SQIVND (reference sequence). The CDR3 is 15 amino acids. The material sequenced was FFPE invasive lung adenocarcinoma tissue. The sequence came from a person in their fifties or sixties with lung adenocarcinoma. The chain recombines TRBV19 with TRBJ1-5; D not certain. The chain's CDR3 is CASSTGLTSNQPQHF. The CDR3 coding sequence is TGTGCCAGTAGTACTGGACTTACTAGCAATCAGCCCCAGCATTTT.